This entry lists 2 T cell receptor beta chains sequenced from one sample in a study of spatial heterogeneity in lung cancer. Regarding time point: sample taken at primary tumor resection. Study findings and constraints: The study found that expanded intratumoral alpha and beta TCR counts tracked tumor mutation counts.

What these receptors recognize is not known. TCRdb ran MiXCR on the 5' RACE reads and lists one entry per CDR3 protein. The top ten clones hold approximately 7.5% of a sample with about 24,000 distinct CDR3 sequences, 8.8% of them seen once. The sample here was lung tumor tissue, taken at surgery. Source of these receptors: a male donor with early-stage non-small cell lung cancer.

By share of the sample, this clonotype is medium-sized. The J gene is TRBJ2-5, the V gene TRBV15; tentatively, D is TRBD2 (5 bases). The CDR3 totals 14 residues. Trimming cost V 7 bases and J 4 bases, with 16 bases left between them. From germline, CDR1 is LNHNV and CDR2 YYDKDF (reference sequence). The DNA for the CDR3 is TGTGCCACCAACACTCGGGTCGGGGTAGAGACCCAGTACTTC. This gives the protein CATNTRVGVETQYF.

This clonotype has at least ten counts. The J gene is TRBJ2-1, the V gene TRBV9, with D perhaps matching TRBD1 (5 bases). Between the trimmed V and J ends, which lost 3 bases and 6 bases, there was a span of 13 bases. Germline V gene sequence: CDR1 SGDLS, CDR2 YYNGEE. The CDR3 loop spans 14 amino acids. The CDR3, as DNA: TGTGCCAGCAGCGCCGTAGGGGCTAGCAATGAGCAGTTCTTC. This encodes CASSAVGASNEQFF.